The rows below give T cell receptor beta chains drawn from one sample of a study of cytomegalovirus exposure and HLA in healthy donors. The table came from immunoSEQ multiplex PCR; TCRdb's copy has only in-frame clones and leaves some out. The repertoire includes about 140,000 clones, 80% of them detected once, and 1.2% sits in the top ten. Sequenced: PBMCs. The receptors shown here come from a female donor in good health and CMV-seronegative. CDR3s include the opening cysteine and the closing phenylalanine or tryptophan. The D gene is left open where the match is weak. A clone size is listed for some rows: how often the clone was seen (once, few, many), or a class if it is expanded.

d_call	j_call	clone_size	v_call	cdr3_aa	cdr3_nt
TRBD2	TRBJ2-2	NA	TRBV11-2	CASSLEVAGAGELFF	TGTGCCAGCAGCTTAGAGGTAGCGGGAGCCGGGGAGCTGTTTTTT
TRBD1	TRBJ1-4	NA	TRBV10-1	CASSEGQGYNEKLFF	TGCGCCAGCAGTGAAGGACAGGGGTATAATGAAAAACTGTTTTTT
NA	TRBJ1-4	NA	TRBV2	CASTGPGDEKLFF	TGTGCCAGCACCGGGCCGGGGGATGAAAAACTGTTTTTT
TRBD1	TRBJ1-1	NA	TRBV27	CASSLRGQGSTEAFF	TGTGCCAGCAGTTTAAGGGGACAGGGGAGCACTGAAGCTTTCTTT
TRBD1	TRBJ2-7	NA	TRBV6-1	CASSEGDRYEQYF	TGTGCCAGCAGTGAAGGGGACAGGTACGAGCAGTACTTC
NA	TRBJ1-4	NA	TRBV28	CASTLRGLEKLFF	TGTGCCAGCACCCTTAGAGGGTTGGAAAAACTGTTTTTT
TRBD2	TRBJ2-7	NA	TRBV5-6	CASSLDGSGRPSYEQYF	TGTGCCAGCAGCTTGGATGGTAGCGGGAGGCCCTCCTACGAGCAGTACTTC
NA	TRBJ2-3	few	TRBV12-5	CASGLGQGSSTDTQYF	TGTGCTAGTGGTTTGGGGCAGGGGTCCTCCACAGATACGCAGTATTTT
NA	TRBJ2-7	NA	TRBV27	CASSPTGLHEQYF	TGTGCCAGCAGTCCGACAGGCCTCCACGAGCAGTACTTC
NA	TRBJ1-5	NA	TRBV5-1	CASSLQGPRPQHF	TGCGCCAGCAGCTTGCAGGGGCCAAGGCCCCAGCATTTT
NA	TRBJ2-1	few	TRBV13	CASSLMGVSYNEQFF	TGTGCCAGCAGCTTAATGGGAGTATCCTACAATGAGCAGTTCTTC
NA	TRBJ1-4	NA	TRBV6-1	CASSGFFFVLEDEKLFF	TGTGCCAGCAGTGGTTTTTTTTTCGTTCTAGAGGATGAAAAACTGTTTTTT
NA	TRBJ1-2	NA	TRBV14	CASSQTGGGDYGYTF	TGTGCCAGCAGCCAAACGGGGGGCGGGGATTATGGCTACACCTTC
TRBD1	TRBJ1-2	once	TRBV29-1	CSTTGGVNYGYTF	TGCAGCACCACAGGGGGCGTAAACTATGGCTACACCTTC
TRBD1	TRBJ1-5	NA	TRBV6-5	CASTQDRGGNQPQHF	TGTGCCAGCACCCAGGACAGGGGTGGCAATCAGCCCCAGCATTTT
NA	TRBJ2-1	NA	TRBV25-1	CASSVSADEQFF	TGTGCCAGCAGTGTTTCAGCGGATGAGCAGTTCTTC
TRBD1	TRBJ2-7	NA	TRBV29-1	CSVEDRGSYEQYF	TGCAGCGTTGAGGACAGGGGCTCCTACGAGCAGTACTTC
TRBD1	TRBJ2-7	NA	TRBV6-6	CASTSSFPGQGGEQYF	TGTGCCAGCACATCCTCATTCCCGGGACAGGGCGGCGAGCAGTACTTC
NA	TRBJ2-7	NA	TRBV6-4	CASIRGREWYEQYF	TGTGCCAGCATCCGGGGGCGGGAGTGGTACGAGCAGTACTTC
TRBD2	TRBJ2-7	NA	TRBV28	CASKGASGSYEQYF	TGTGCCAGCAAAGGTGCTAGCGGGAGCTACGAGCAGTACTTC
TRBD1	TRBJ1-1	many	TRBV2	CASLDRATEAFF	TGTGCCAGCCTCGACAGGGCCACTGAAGCTTTCTTT
NA	TRBJ2-1	NA	TRBV2	CASRKGQYNEQFF	TGTGCCAGCAGGAAGGGGCAGTACAATGAGCAGTTCTTC
TRBD2	TRBJ2-7	NA	TRBV30	CAWSDTSGQYEQYF	TGTGCCTGGAGTGACACTAGCGGGCAATACGAGCAGTACTTC
TRBD2	TRBJ2-1	NA	TRBV5-4	CASSRGEGTSGRREQFF	TGTGCCAGCAGCAGGGGGGAGGGGACTAGCGGGAGGAGGGAGCAGTTCTTC
NA	TRBJ2-2	NA	TRBV4-2	CASSQEKTSDVTGELFF	TGTGCCAGCAGCCAAGAGAAGACTAGTGACGTTACCGGGGAGCTGTTTTTT
NA	TRBJ1-1	NA	TRBV29-1	CSVDRQTVAFF	TGCAGCGTGGATAGACAGACGGTAGCTTTCTTT
TRBD1	TRBJ2-5	NA	TRBV7-9	CASSLGPTGVTETQYF	TGTGCCAGCAGCTTAGGACCCACAGGGGTGACCGAGACCCAGTACTTC
TRBD1	TRBJ1-4	NA	TRBV7-2	CASSLGDSRNEKLFF	TGTGCCAGCAGCTTAGGGGACAGCCGAAATGAAAAACTGTTTTTT
TRBD1	TRBJ1-4	few	TRBV27	CASTSFDREDEKLFF	TGTGCCAGCACTTCCTTCGACAGGGAAGATGAAAAACTGTTTTTT
TRBD1	TRBJ1-1	NA	TRBV5-1	CASSAPLDRIEDTEAFF	TGCGCCAGCAGCGCTCCCTTGGACAGGATAGAGGACACTGAAGCTTTCTTT
TRBD1	TRBJ2-7	NA	TRBV27	CASNDRGGEQYF	TGTGCCAGCAACGACAGGGGTGGGGAGCAGTACTTC
NA	TRBJ2-2	NA	TRBV10-2	CASSVQGIGELFF	TGCGCCAGCAGTGTGCAGGGGATCGGGGAGCTGTTTTTT
TRBD1	TRBJ2-5	NA	TRBV28	CASSFSPDRAQETQYF	TGTGCCAGCAGTTTCTCCCCGGACAGGGCCCAAGAGACCCAGTACTTC
TRBD1	TRBJ1-1	once	TRBV7-9	CASSLWTGRRNTEPFF	TGTGCCAGCAGCTTATGGACAGGGAGGAGAAACACTGAACCTTTCTTT
TRBD2	TRBJ2-1	NA	TRBV7-9	CASSLAGGTYNEQFF	TGTGCCAGCAGCTTAGCGGGAGGGACTTACAATGAGCAGTTCTTC
TRBD1	TRBJ1-2	NA	TRBV27	CASRTGYGYTF	TGTGCCAGCCGGACAGGGTACGGCTACACCTTC
TRBD2	TRBJ2-1	NA	TRBV5-1	CASGGSGGIYNEQFF	TGCGCCAGCGGGGGGAGCGGGGGGATCTACAATGAGCAGTTCTTC
TRBD1	TRBJ2-5	few	TRBV25-1	CASSEPRGQGETQYF	TGTGCCAGCAGTGAACCGAGGGGGCAGGGAGAGACCCAGTACTTC
NA	TRBJ1-6	NA	TRBV25-1	CASSDPGVSPLHF	TGTGCCAGCAGTGACCCGGGGGTTTCACCCCTCCACTTT
NA	TRBJ1-1	NA	TRBV10-2	CASSEARVNTEAFF	TGCGCCAGCAGTGAGGCCAGGGTTAACACTGAAGCTTTCTTT
TRBD1	TRBJ2-7	NA	TRBV28	CASSLDIITGGYYEQYF	TGTGCCAGCAGTTTAGATATTATTACAGGGGGATACTACGAGCAGTACTTC
NA	TRBJ1-3	NA	TRBV6-1	CASREDMLSGNTIYF	TGTGCCAGCAGAGAAGACATGCTCTCTGGAAACACCATATATTTT
NA	TRBJ2-7	NA	TRBV27	CASSLDGGLSYEQYF	TGTGCCAGCAGTTTGGACGGGGGTCTCTCCTACGAGCAGTACTTC
TRBD2	TRBJ2-7	NA	TRBV4-2	CASSQGAGGPYEQYF	TGTGCCAGCAGCCAAGGGGCGGGAGGGCCTTACGAGCAGTACTTC
NA	TRBJ2-1	NA	TRBV4-1	CASSQRTETYEQFF	TGCGCCAGCAGCCAACGGACAGAGACGTATGAGCAGTTCTTC
NA	TRBJ1-4	NA	TRBV19	CASREQGRNEKLFF	TGTGCCAGTAGGGAACAGGGAAGGAATGAAAAACTGTTTTTT
NA	TRBJ1-1	NA	TRBV10-3	CAISGGTMNTEAFF	TGTGCCATCAGTGGAGGCACGATGAACACTGAAGCTTTCTTT
NA	TRBJ1-2	NA	TRBV6-4	CASVRGGVGYTF	TGTGCCAGCGTCCGAGGGGGGGTGGGCTACACCTTC
NA	TRBJ2-7	NA	TRBV4-1	CASSQVPGAGHEQYF	TGCGCCAGCAGCCAAGTTCCAGGGGCTGGCCACGAGCAGTACTTC
TRBD2	TRBJ2-1	NA	TRBV6-1	CASQTSGSYNEQFF	TGTGCCAGCCAGACTAGCGGGAGTTACAATGAGCAGTTCTTC
TRBD1	TRBJ1-1	NA	TRBV7-8	CASSLARQGENTEAFF	TGTGCCAGCAGCTTAGCGCGACAGGGTGAGAACACTGAAGCTTTCTTT
NA	TRBJ1-1	NA	TRBV6-1	CASSTRETINTEAFF	TGTGCCAGCAGTACCCGGGAGACTATTAACACTGAAGCTTTCTTT
TRBD1	TRBJ1-1	few	TRBV29-1	CSVEGTDRDGRTEAFF	TGCAGCGTTGAAGGCACTGACAGGGACGGTCGGACTGAAGCTTTCTTT
TRBD2	TRBJ2-7	NA	TRBV7-2	CASSVLAGVPREQYF	TGTGCCAGCAGCGTCCTAGCGGGAGTTCCAAGGGAGCAGTACTTC
NA	TRBJ2-1	NA	TRBV2	CASPSGNQYNEQFF	TGTGCCAGCCCTTCCGGGAACCAATACAATGAGCAGTTCTTC
TRBD2	TRBJ2-1	few	TRBV5-5	CASSLGTSGSNEQFF	TGTGCCAGCAGCTTAGGGACTAGCGGGAGTAATGAGCAGTTCTTC